This passage covers 4 T cell receptor beta chains from one sample sequenced in a study of Graves' ophthalmopathy and Graves' hyperthyroidism. RNA served as the template for amplifying TCR beta CDR3 regions. A first-round RT-PCR used HTBI primers, followed by a second-round multiplex PCR. TCRdb processed the multiplex PCR reads anew with MiXCR; each CDR3 protein has one entry. The top ten clones hold approximately 43% of a sample with about 740,000 distinct CDR3 sequences, 35% to 50% of them seen once. What was sequenced was peripheral blood. The receptors come from an adult man with Graves' ophthalmopathy.

This chain uses TRBV10-1 with TRBJ2-2; D remains ambiguous. The CDR3 has 9 residues. In germline, CDR1 is WNHNN, CDR2 SYGVQD (reference sequence). The V and J ends lost 9 bases and 6 bases respectively, with 2 bases between them. CDR3 in DNA: TGCGCCAGTTCCGGGGAGCTGTTTTTT. Translated: CASSGELFF.

This sequence joins TRBV20-1 and TRBJ2-5; D unresolved. The end of the DNA aligns better with TRBJ2-1, so the J call may be wrong. Per germline, CDR1 DFQATT and CDR2 SNEGSKA (reference sequence). This CDR3 contains 11 residues. DNA of the CDR3: TGCAGTGCACCCGTCCACGATGAGCAGTTCTTC. Protein product: CSAPVHDEQFF.

V and J are TRBV7-9 and TRBJ2-7; 11 positions agree with TRBD2. The germline gives CDR1 SEHNR, CDR2 FQNEAQ (reference sequence). The CDR3 runs to 17 residues. J lost 1 base, V lost 2 bases, and 7 bases had no gene match. CDR3 coding DNA: TGTGCCAGCAGCTTAACCCGAACTAGCGGGAGATCCTACGAGCAGTACTTC. Translation: CASSLTRTSGRSYEQYF.

This clonotype was picked up many times. CDR3 residues: CASSVRVGGELFF. The CDR3 DNA is TGTGCCAGCAGCGTTAGGGTAGGCGGGGAGCTGTTTTTT. The genes are TRBV9 and TRBJ2-2; D is unclear. The CDR3 extends over 13 amino acids. Between the trimmed V and J ends, which lost 2 bases and 7 bases, there was a span of 9 bases. CDR1 and CDR2 (germline): SGDLS, YYNGEE.